This T cell receptor (beta chain) was captured by sequencing in a study of a mutant IDH1 vaccine in newly diagnosed glioma. General study points: Vaccine-induced immune responses were detected in approximately 93% of patients.

Some clones are missing from TCRdb's copy, which holds only in-frame ones; the method was immunoSEQ multiplex PCR. Among about 56,000 clones listed, roughly 90% were seen once. As to time point: week 35, safety follow-up. Each dose of the vaccine consisted of 300 ug of mutant IDH1 20-mer peptide, with topical imiquimod. In this sample, this clone turned up once. Its antigen is not identified. Material: PBMCs, obtained from a glioma patient whose treatment included an IDH1 peptide vaccine. The origin of this receptor is a man in his forties with glioma.

The CDR3 sequence: CASTKVNSGNTIYF. Here the CDR3 DNA reads TGTGCCAGCACCAAGGTGAACTCTGGAAACACCATATATTTT. V is TRBV7-3 and J is TRBJ1-3; D ambiguous. V dropped 7 bases and J dropped 0 bases, with 10 bases sitting between them. This CDR3 is 14 amino acids long. The germline CDR1 and CDR2 sequences are SGHTA and FQGTGA.